This TCR beta chain is drawn from a study of cytomegalovirus exposure and HLA in healthy donors. V was cut by 2 bases and J by 2 bases, with 10 bases left in between. CDR3 length: 15 residues. Germline values: CDR1 WNHNN, CDR2 SYGVQD (reference sequence). Notes on this clone: What it binds is unknown.

Study-level results: Looking again later, the authors saw that most CMV-associated TCR beta chains seemed HLA-restricted.

Primers: 60 Vbeta forward and 13 Jbeta reverse. Data came from immunoSEQ multiplex PCR; TCRdb stores just in-frame clones and leaves some out. Of hundreds of thousands of clones detected, roughly two thirds appear once; the ten largest clones hold 2% to 2.5%. The chain combines TRBV10-1 with TRBJ2-1, with D possibly matching TRBD1 (6 bases). Sequences were obtained from PBMCs. The TCR comes from a female donor in good health and CMV-seronegative. The CDR3 DNA reads as TGCGCCAGCAGTGAGGTAGGGGGAGCCTACAATGAGCAGTTCTTC. This codes for CASSEVGGAYNEQFF.